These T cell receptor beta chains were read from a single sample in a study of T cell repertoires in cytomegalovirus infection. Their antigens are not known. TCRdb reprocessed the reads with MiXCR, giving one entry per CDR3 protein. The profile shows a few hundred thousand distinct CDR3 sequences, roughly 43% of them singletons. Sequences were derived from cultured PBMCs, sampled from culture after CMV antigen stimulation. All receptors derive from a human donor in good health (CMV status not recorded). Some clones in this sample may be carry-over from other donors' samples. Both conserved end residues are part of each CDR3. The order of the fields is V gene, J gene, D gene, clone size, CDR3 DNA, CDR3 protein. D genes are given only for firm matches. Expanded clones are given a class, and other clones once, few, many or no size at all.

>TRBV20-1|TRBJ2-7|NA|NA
TGCAGTGCTAGCCGGGCAGGGTCTTACTACGAGCAGTACTTC
CSASRAGSYYEQYF
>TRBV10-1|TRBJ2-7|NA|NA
TGCGCCAGCAGTGAGTCCGGACAGAACGAGCAGTACTTC
CASSESGQNEQYF
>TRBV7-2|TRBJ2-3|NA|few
TGTGCCAGCAGCTCGGACGGGAGAAAAGATACGCAGTATTTT
CASSSDGRKDTQYF
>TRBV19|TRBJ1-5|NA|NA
TGTGCCACCTCCGTTAGGTATAGCAATCAGCCCCAGCATTTT
CATSVRYSNQPQHF
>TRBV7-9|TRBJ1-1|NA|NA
TGTGCCAGCAGCTTAGAGGCCTATGAAGCTTTCTTT
CASSLEAYEAFF
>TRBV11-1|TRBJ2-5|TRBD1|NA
TGTGCCAGCAGCCGTGTCGGACAGGGGGAGACCCAGTACTTC
CASSRVGQGETQYF
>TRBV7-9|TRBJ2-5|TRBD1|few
TGTGCCAGCAGCCCTGGGACAGCCCAAGAGACCCAGTACTTC
CASSPGTAQETQYF
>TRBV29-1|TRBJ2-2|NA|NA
TGCAGCGTTGACGGGCAGGGTAAAGGCGGGGAGCTGTTTTTT
CSVDGQGKGGELFF
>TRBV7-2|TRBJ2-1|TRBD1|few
TGTGCCAGCACCAGAGGGTTGACAGGGGTCTCCTACAATGAGCAGTTCTTC
CASTRGLTGVSYNEQFF
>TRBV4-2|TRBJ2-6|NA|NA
TGTGCCAGCAGCCAAACCATTGGGGCCAACGTCCTGACTTTC
CASSQTIGANVLTF
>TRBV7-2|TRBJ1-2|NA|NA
TGTGCCAGCAGCTTAGAGGTGGGGCGACGTGGCTACACCTTC
CASSLEVGRRGYTF
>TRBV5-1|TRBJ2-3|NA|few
TGCGCCAGCAGCTTGGCAGTTCGGGCAACCACAGATACGCAGTATTTT
CASSLAVRATTDTQYF
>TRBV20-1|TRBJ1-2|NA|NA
TGCAGTGCTAGAGATCCTCAGACAGCCTCACGGGTCTACACCTTC
CSARDPQTASRVYTF
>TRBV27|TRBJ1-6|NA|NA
TGTGCCAGCAGTTTTTCCGGACATTCACCCCTCCACTTT
CASSFSGHSPLHF
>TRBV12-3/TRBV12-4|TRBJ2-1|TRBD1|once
TGTGCCAGCAGTCCCGGCGGCAGGGGGCTGAATGAGCAGTTCTTC
CASSPGGRGLNEQFF
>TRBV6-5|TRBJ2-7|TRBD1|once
TGTGCCAGCAGACGGCTGACAGGGACCGAGCAGTACTTC
CASRRLTGTEQYF
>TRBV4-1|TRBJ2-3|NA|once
TGCGCCAGCAGCCAAGTTGGACTTTCCACTTCGACAGATACGCAGTATTTT
CASSQVGLSTSTDTQYF
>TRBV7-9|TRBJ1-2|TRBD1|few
TGTGCCAGCAGCTCGTGGGACAGACAAGCTAACTATGGCTACACCTTC
CASSSWDRQANYGYTF
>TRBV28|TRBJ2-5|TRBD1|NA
TGTGCCAGCAGTGACCGGGACAGGAGGGAGACCCAGTACTTC
CASSDRDRRETQYF
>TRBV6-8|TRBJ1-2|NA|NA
TGTGCCAGCACGTCCGGGGTTAACTATGGCTACACCTTC
CASTSGVNYGYTF
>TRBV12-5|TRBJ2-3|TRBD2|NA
TGTGCTAGTGGTTTGGTACGGGGACTAGCGGGAAAGAGCACAGATACGCAGTATTTT
CASGLVRGLAGKSTDTQYF
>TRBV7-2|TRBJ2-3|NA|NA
TGTGCCAGCAGCGCCCAGAAGGGAAGAGGACTTTCAGATACGCAGTATTTT
CASSAQKGRGLSDTQYF